This TCR beta chain derives from a study of T-cell memory formation after mild COVID-19. TCRdb itself ran the 5' RACE reads through MiXCR, one entry per CDR3 protein. In the table there are 550,000 to 600,000 distinct CDR3 sequences, about 20% of which are singletons. This clonotype was counted ten times or more. The CDR3 covers 13 residues. The germline CDR1 and CDR2 sequences are SGHRS and YFSETQ. V was shortened by 0 bases and J by 4 bases, with 7 bases between the two germline ends. The specimen was PBMCs or a T cell subset sorted from them (not recorded which). The rearrangement uses TRBV5-1 and TRBJ1-1; D is unclear. The origin of this receptor is an adult woman who had mild COVID-19 (a few samples of this study predate the infection). Cell type and time point are not known. The CDR3 DNA sequence: TGCGCCAGCAGCTTGGGAGGTACCACTGAAGCTTTCTTT. Translated: CASSLGGTTEAFF.